This is a list of T cell receptor beta chains from one sample in a study of OX40 agonist ivuxolimab in advanced cancers. Repertoires were generated with immunoSEQ multiplex PCR, while TCRdb's copy carries only in-frame clones and drops some. The sample contains 61,000 or so clones, roughly four fifths of which appear only once. This sample comprised CD4+ or CD8+ T cells sorted from blood, obtained in a trial of the OX40 agonist ivuxolimab. Every receptor here comes from an adult with an advanced solid tumor such as melanoma, head and neck, liver or kidney cancer. Both conserved end residues are part of each CDR3. A D gene is named only where the DNA matches it firmly. Expanded clones are given a class, and other clones once, few, many or no size at all.

clone size,J gene,D gene,V gene,CDR3 protein,CDR3 DNA
.,TRBJ2-3,.,TRBV10-3,CAIRDSRGARADTQYF,TGTGCCATCCGTGACTCTAGGGGGGCCCGGGCAGATACGCAGTATTTT
.,TRBJ1-2,.,TRBV6-5,CASRITTGENYGYTF,TGTGCCAGCAGGATTACAACGGGGGAAAACTATGGCTACACCTTC
once,TRBJ1-2,.,TRBV10-3,CAITKSGGFNYGYTF,TGTGCCATCACCAAGTCCGGGGGATTTAACTATGGCTACACCTTC
.,TRBJ1-2,.,TRBV21-1,CASSPRRYGYTF,TGTGCCAGCAGCCCAAGGCGCTATGGCTACACCTTC
once,TRBJ2-5,TRBD2,TRBV11-2,CASSPRTSGGWETQYF,TGTGCCAGCAGCCCGAGGACTAGCGGGGGGTGGGAGACCCAGTACTTC
.,TRBJ2-5,.,TRBV11-3,CASSSYGGRSETQYF,TGTGCCAGCAGCTCCTACGGGGGACGTTCGGAGACCCAGTACTTC
.,TRBJ1-1,.,TRBV11-2,CASSLSAGRGNTEAFF,TGTGCCAGCAGCTTATCAGCAGGGCGAGGGAACACTGAAGCTTTCTTT
.,TRBJ2-2,TRBD2,TRBV5-1,CASSLREGRGAGELFF,TGCGCCAGCAGCTTGAGGGAGGGAAGAGGCGCCGGGGAGCTGTTTTTT
once,TRBJ2-1,.,TRBV30,CAWSVLHKAKQFF,TGTGCCTGGAGTGTACTACACAAGGCCAAGCAATTCTTC
.,TRBJ2-7,.,TRBV5-1,CASSGTGTSSSYEQYF,TGCGCCAGCAGCGGGACCGGGACATCTAGCTCCTACGAGCAGTACTTC
.,TRBJ2-3,TRBD2,TRBV7-3,CASSLTFAGLGQTDTQYF,TGTGCCAGCAGCTTAACGTTCGCGGGACTAGGGCAGACAGATACGCAGTATTTT
.,TRBJ1-3,.,TRBV28,CASSLTRNTIYF,TGTGCCAGCAGTTTAACGCGAAACACCATATATTTT
.,TRBJ1-5,.,TRBV19,CASKYGGASNQPQHF,TGTGCCAGTAAATATGGGGGGGCTAGCAATCAGCCCCAGCATTTT
.,TRBJ2-3,.,TRBV7-2,CASSLMGADTQYF,TGTGCCAGCAGCTTAATGGGTGCAGATACGCAGTATTTT
.,TRBJ2-5,TRBD1,TRBV7-9,CASSSGQPQETQYF,TGTGCCAGCAGCTCGGGACAGCCCCAAGAGACCCAGTACTTC
.,TRBJ1-1,.,TRBV7-6,CASSLGEGTEAFF,TGTGCCAGCAGCTTAGGGGAGGGCACTGAAGCTTTCTTT
.,TRBJ2-2,.,TRBV7-3,CASSSNPGLDTGELFF,TGTGCCAGCAGCTCCAACCCGGGGTTGGACACCGGGGAGCTGTTTTTT
medium-sized,TRBJ1-1,TRBD1,TRBV9,CASSQGTVMNTEAFF,TGTGCCAGCAGCCAAGGGACAGTCATGAACACTGAAGCTTTCTTT
few,TRBJ1-5,.,TRBV18,CASSPGGRAPQPQHF,TGTGCCAGCTCACCAGGGGGCAGGGCACCTCAGCCCCAGCATTTT
.,TRBJ1-5,TRBD1,TRBV7-8,CASSLEMGRGPGNQPQHF,TGTGCCAGCAGCTTAGAAATGGGCAGGGGGCCCGGCAATCAGCCCCAGCATTTT
.,TRBJ1-5,TRBD1,TRBV4-2,CASSLTPGQGAYQPQHF,TGTGCCAGCAGCTTGACCCCGGGACAGGGGGCATATCAGCCCCAGCATTTT
.,TRBJ2-2,.,TRBV5-4,CASSSLLGQGRTGELFF,TGTGCCAGCAGCAGCTTATTGGGGCAGGGGCGGACCGGGGAGCTGTTTTTT
few,TRBJ2-1,TRBD2,TRBV7-3,CASSPIAGSSYNEQFF,TGTGCCAGCAGCCCGATAGCGGGGAGCTCCTACAATGAGCAGTTCTTC
.,TRBJ2-1,TRBD2,TRBV10-2,CASRPAQRGGDNEQFF,TGCGCCAGCCGACCTGCCCAGCGGGGGGGTGATAATGAGCAGTTCTTC
.,TRBJ1-1,.,TRBV28,CASRWVAEAFF,TGTGCCAGCAGGTGGGTCGCTGAAGCTTTCTTT
.,TRBJ1-5,.,TRBV30,CAWSLGGGQPQHF,TGTGCCTGGAGTTTGGGGGGCGGTCAGCCCCAGCATTTT
.,TRBJ1-4,.,TRBV5-1,CASSPQGWEKLFF,TGCGCCAGCAGCCCACAGGGATGGGAAAAACTGTTTTTT
.,TRBJ1-5,.,TRBV6-5,CASSYSSAGAYRPQHF,TGTGCCAGCAGTTACAGTTCGGCAGGGGCGTACCGGCCCCAGCATTTT
.,TRBJ2-7,.,TRBV30,CAWTLPATRHEQYF,TGTGCCTGGACTCTTCCGGCCACCCGCCACGAGCAGTACTTC
.,TRBJ2-6,.,TRBV5-1,CASRGGSSSGANVLTF,TGCGCCAGCAGAGGGGGGTCCAGCTCTGGGGCCAACGTCCTGACTTTC
.,TRBJ2-5,.,TRBV21-1,CASSSPRGAETQYF,TGTGCCAGCAGCTCGCCCCGGGGGGCAGAGACCCAGTACTTC
.,TRBJ1-3,.,TRBV6-1,CASTRGNSGNTIYF,TGTGCCAGCACTCGGGGGAACTCTGGAAACACCATATATTTT
.,TRBJ2-3,TRBD2,TRBV19,CASSMGGSGSTDTQYF,TGTGCCAGTAGTATGGGGGGGAGCGGGAGCACAGATACGCAGTATTTT
once,TRBJ1-1,TRBD1,TRBV5-5,CASSFSPDGDSEAFF,TGTGCCAGCAGCTTTAGTCCCGACGGGGACAGCGAAGCTTTCTTT
.,TRBJ2-7,.,TRBV30,CAWRRGPKYEQYF,TGTGCCTGGCGGCGGGGACCGAAGTACGAGCAGTACTTC
.,TRBJ2-1,.,TRBV2,CASSEYPHNEQFF,TGTGCCAGCAGTGAATATCCCCACAATGAGCAGTTCTTC
.,TRBJ1-2,TRBD1,TRBV5-4,CASSERDRDLSGYTF,TGTGCCAGCAGCGAACGGGACAGGGACTTGAGTGGCTACACCTTC
.,TRBJ1-1,.,TRBV6-1,CASRRGRDGNTEAFF,TGTGCCAGCAGAAGGGGGAGAGATGGGAACACTGAAGCTTTCTTT